What follows is one T cell receptor beta chain and its context. Its cognate antigen has yet to be identified. The cohort consisted of 670 or so healthy bone marrow donors. At the time of sampling, every cohort member was nominally healthy, though immune exposures that went unrecorded were likely present. The donor was CMV seronegative and was included in the group of several hundred seronegative cohort members. Each donor provided a peripheral blood sample, and peripheral blood mononuclear cells were used for TCR beta sequencing. Genomic DNA was extracted from the blood cell samples with the Qiagen DNeasy Blood Extraction Kit. Libraries came from the immunoSEQ multiplex PCR assay. A mixture of 60 forward primers for TCR Vbeta segments and 13 reverse primers for TCR Jbeta segments was used in the multiplex PCR. Amplification of the CDR3 region of rearranged TCR beta genes was performed with a multiplex PCR assay on genomic DNA. Amplified TCR beta libraries were sequenced as 87-base-pair reads on the Illumina HiSeq System. As for the original processing: A later analysis tallied approximately 87 million unique TCR beta chains across the 666 repertoires, and about 10 million of those chains were shared by two or more donors. A nearest-neighbor algorithm error-corrected the raw reads and collapsed the reads into unique sequences, merging closely related sequences to remove PCR and sequencing errors. CDR3 sequences were aligned to IMGT reference sequences to assign V, D and J gene segments. For a sequence to be retained, at least a six-nucleotide match to both a V gene segment and a J gene segment was required. A rearrangement counted as productive if the CDR3 had no stop codons and remained in frame with V and J, and every other rearrangement counted as non-productive. Following IMGT convention, CDR3 was defined as the stretch from the second conserved V-encoded cysteine up to the conserved J-encoded phenylalanine. The earlier analysis of 587 of the donors excluded sequences that lacked an unambiguous match to a single V gene segment. An earlier analysis of several hundred of the donors called V segments functional above 56.7% productive rearrangements and segregating when the between-donor standard deviation exceeded 5%. A statistical classification framework was built to diagnose cytomegalovirus status from the catalog of TCR beta chain sequences. V and J gene assignment, in a later analysis, came from comparing TCR nucleotide sequences with IMGT/GENE-DB human TR gene sequences. Using the TCRdist pipeline, a later analysis assigned CDR3 sequences along with most-parsimonious VDJ recombination scenarios. In a later analysis, each TCR beta chain was defined by its CDR3 amino acid sequence together with its V-gene family, and reads without a unique V-gene family were excluded. To address suspected cross-contamination and a sequencing artifact, a later analysis removed roughly 580 highly shared, low-generation-probability nucleotide sequences. In a later analysis, a clonal expansion index for each public chain was calculated from normalized within-repertoire ranks of inferred template counts. A later analysis computed generation probabilities with a VDJ recombination model fitted to out-of-frame rearrangements, and checked the results against IGoR. In a later analysis, TCR-TCR, TCR-HLA and TCR-CMV co-occurrence was scored with hypergeometric tests, and a repertoire-size bias correction was applied to TCR pairs. To estimate false discovery rates, a later analysis permuted the HLA or CMV assignments 20 times. A later analysis grouped co-occurring TCRs with DBSCAN, adding TCRdist sequence similarity when clustering within HLA-allele-positive subsets. Repertoires with fewer than 30,000 or more than 120,000 public chains, plus five repertoires with anomalous nucleotide sharing, were excluded from co-occurrence clustering. Not all clones reach the TCRdb copy of this immuneACCESS table, which keeps in-frame sequences only. Checked studies attribute under half of the gap to unresolved V genes and leave the rest unexplained. That table supplies the V and J calls and clone size; D and trimming were determined from the DNA. This sample's table lists roughly 42,000 clones. The ten largest clones take up 1% to 1.5% of the sample.

The data originate from a study of cytomegalovirus exposure and HLA in healthy donors (dated by TCRdb to between 2016 and 2019). Some background on the complete study: An earlier analysis of 587 of the donors reported approximately 280 Gb of sequence data and 95 million to 120 million unique TCR beta sequences obtained from approximately 180 million T cells. Rather than using new phenotypic data, the later analysis identified candidate immune exposures from TCR beta sequences and from how often those sequences occurred across donors. An earlier analysis of some 600 of the donors applied high-throughput TCR beta sequencing to assess whether each TCR beta V gene segment acted as functional or pseudogenic. Because of strong linkage in the cohort, a handful of DR-DQ haplotypes were treated as single units for association and clustering. Of the roughly 400 genotyped donors, 75% to 85% were placed in the genetic ancestry cluster associated with self-reported Caucasian donors. In a later genetic analysis, genome-wide SNP genotypes for about three fifths of the 666 donors were used, and that subset was treated as a discovery cohort. On average, roughly 250,000 unique TCR beta nucleotide sequences were sequenced per donor among some 430 genotyped donors of the cohort, with 15% to 20% of those sequences being non-productive. Donor age, sex, ethnicity and CMV serostatus were collected together with the repertoire data. The aim of the study was to test whether cataloging public T cell receptors could identify signatures of past pathogen exposure. The study combined high-throughput TCR immunosequencing, statistical association of individual TCRs with disease status, and machine learning to predict cytomegalovirus infection status. Besides the first cohort of approximately 670 subjects, a separate validation cohort made up of some 110 different subjects was used. Every discovery cohort repertoire had been produced on one sequencing platform. To study patterns of TCR occurrence, a later analysis re-analyzed previously published TCR beta repertoires from several hundred donors and added high-resolution HLA genotyping. Class I and class II HLA loci were covered by the typing at four-digit resolution. Typing coverage differed by locus: A, B, C, DRB1 and DQB1 were typed in about 620-640 donors, DQA1 in 522, DPA1 in around 610, and DPB1 in 472. An early release covering approximately 600 HLA-typed donors comprised about 290 gigabases of sequencing data and around 80 million unique TCR sequences. Using immunosequencing, the study profiled T cell repertoires from 500 to 800 subjects and related those repertoires to cytomegalovirus serostatus.

The study at large found these results: While some public TCRs were present in many individuals, most TCR sequences turned up only very rarely across donors. When HLA alleles, especially DR and DQ, strongly co-occurred, attributing TCR associations to individual alleles was difficult. The classifier was reported to diagnose cytomegalovirus status with high specificity and sensitivity in both the original and validation cohorts. In a later analysis, HLA-associated TCR beta chains showed more clonal expansion and lower generation probabilities than non-associated chains that were equally common. A cluster of highly shared sequence variants was judged likely to represent a technical artifact of the sequencing pipeline. Three of the identified cytomegalovirus-associated TCR beta chains were confirmed in vitro to be specific for cytomegalovirus antigens. The only immune exposure information available for the cohort was CMV serostatus. Correlated functional status among segregating V segments might reflect linkage disequilibrium, but an unknown experimental factor could not be ruled out. The cohort was sequenced for TCR beta chains only, and without alpha or paired-chain data the features that could be detected were limited. According to a later analysis, most CMV-associated TCR beta chains appeared to be HLA-restricted, and the HLA associations seemed to be driven largely by CMV exposure. The study listed 150 to 200 TCR beta chains as associated with cytomegalovirus. In an earlier analysis of 587 of the donors, most TCR beta V segments appeared in productive rearrangements about 87% or about 30% of the time, broadly matching IMGT annotations. In a later analysis, the rate of TCR association differed among HLA loci, with DRB1 alleles having the most associated TCRs and HLA-C alleles having the fewest. In a later analysis, about 16,000 TCR beta sequences were associated with specific HLA alleles at a false discovery rate of 0.05. Because HLA typing was missing for some donors at each locus, association tests included only the typed subset. V-gene and J-gene trimming of TCR beta chains was associated with a missense DCLRE1C variant in a later genetic analysis, and the association was replicated in an independent cohort. In a later analysis, several top co-occurrence clusters were reported to appear linked to parvovirus B19, influenza, CMV and Epstein-Barr virus. Because counts were too low, roughly 17 rarely observed V segments, including chromosome 9 orphons, were left out of the earlier analysis of some 640 of the donors. It was suggested by the authors that the approach could potentially be generalized to other disease states and immunological phenotypes. According to a later genetic analysis, donors in an Asian-associated ancestry cluster had fewer N-insertions in productive TCRs than the roughly 700-donor mean. A further reported finding was that TCR beta sequences accurately predicted the HLA-A and HLA-B alleles for most subjects in the first cohort. Sequencing depth was assumed to be roughly uniform across donors in the presence/absence analyses, though that assumption may not hold.

The source is a man aged 25-40 years in good health and CMV-seronegative. Sequences were obtained from PBMCs.

The DNA sequence reads TGCGCCAGCAGCCGAAGATCCGGGACTAGCGGGAGGAGGGAGGGGGATACGCAGTATTTT. Its translation is CASSRRSGTSGRREGDTQYF. The chain links TRBV4-3 with TRBJ2-3; 15 bases in the junction line up with TRBD2. The germline V gene specifies LGHNA as CDR1 and YSLEER as CDR2. Relative to germline, V is missing 4 bases and J is missing 6 bases, with 17 bases of the junction outside any gene match. The CDR3 contains 20 residues, cysteine and phenylalanine counted. Only the CDR3 part of the read is kept: 60 bases, read in frame from the first base.